Presented here are 12 T cell receptor beta chains from one specimen sequenced in a study of OX40 agonist ivuxolimab in advanced cancers. The library was generated by the immunoSEQ multiplex PCR assay. In its TCRdb copy, this immuneACCESS table keeps in-frame sequences only and misses some clones. Where compared with another copy, unresolved V genes explain less than half of these, and the others have no known cause. The sample table lists roughly 76,000 clones, roughly 86% of them with a count of one. Of the sample, approximately 7.7% falls within the top ten clones. The source material was CD4+ or CD8+ T cells sorted from blood, sampled in a trial of the OX40 agonist ivuxolimab. The receptors were gathered from an adult with an advanced solid tumor such as melanoma, head and neck, liver or kidney cancer.

V is TRBV2 and J is TRBJ1-1, with D maybe TRBD1 (5 bases). Germline CDR1 and CDR2: SNHLY and FYNNEI. Trimming took 5 bases from V and 11 from J, leaving 21 bases between them. There are 14 residues in the CDR3. The CDR3 DNA reads as TGTGCCAGCAGTCTGACAGAAGCCCTCTTGAATGCTTTCTTT. This codes for CASSLTEALLNAFF.

This chain links TRBV2 with TRBJ1-5; D call uncertain. The germline gives CDR1 SNHLY, CDR2 FYNNEI. The CDR3 consists of 14 residues. Trimming cost V 6 bases and J 3 bases, with 12 bases left between them. The CDR3 DNA reads as TGTGCCAGCAGGGTGAATGGAAACAATCAGCCCCAGCATTTT. Encoded protein: CASRVNGNNQPQHF. Based on the CDR3 plus reference TRBV2 and TRBJ1-5, the full variable domain is EPEVTQTPSHQVTQMGQEVILRCVPISNHLYFYWYRQILGQKVEFLVSFYNNEISEKSEIFDDQFSVERPDGSNFTLKIRSTKLEDSAMYFCASRVNGNNQPQHFGDGTRLSIL.

The chain links TRBV5-1 to TRBJ1-2; 9 positions agree with TRBD1. The V and J ends lost 4 bases and 5 bases, in that order; junction bases with no gene match: 9. Germline V CDR1 and CDR2: SGHRS, YFSETQ. The CDR3 sequence is 15 residues long. The DNA of the CDR3 is TGCGCCAGCAGCCGGGGACAGGGAGGGGAGTATGGCTACACCTTC. Translating gives CASSRGQGGEYGYTF. Full variable domain (missing parts from reference TRBV5-1 and TRBJ1-2): KAGVTQTPRYLIKTRGQQVTLSCSPISGHRSVSWYQQTPGQGLQFLFEYFSETQRNKGNFPGRFSGRQFSNSRSEMNVSTLELGDSALYLCASSRGQGGEYGYTFGSGTRLTVV.

Comments on this clone: Since a much larger clone is just one base distant, this may be a read error. The rearrangement links TRBV7-6 to TRBJ1-1; D is unresolved. Germline values: CDR1 SGHVS, CDR2 FNYEAQ. The CDR3 length is 13 residues. Trimming shortened V by 2 bases and J by 1 base, and 5 bases separated the two germline ends. This chain's CDR3 is CASSLRGNTEAFF. The DNA for the CDR3 is TGTGCCAGCAGCTTAAGAGGGAACACTGAAGCTTTCTTT.

The rearrangement uses TRBV2 and TRBJ1-1; D is undetermined. Trimming removed 4 bases at V and 5 bases at J, with 2 bases between. The germline V gene encodes CDR1 SNHLY and CDR2 FYNNEI. CDR3 length: 10 amino acids. CDR3 protein: CASSVTEAFF. CDR3 nucleotides: TGTGCCAGCAGTGTGACTGAAGCTTTCTTT.

J is TRBJ1-2 and V is TRBV6-1; weak D call: TRBD1 (5 bases). Trimming shortened V by 4 bases and J by 3 bases, and 12 bases separated the two germline ends. In germline, CDR1 is MNHNS, CDR2 SASEGT. This CDR3 spans 14 amino acids. This chain's CDR3 is CASSATKGYYGYTF. The CDR3 DNA reads as TGTGCCAGCAGTGCGACGAAGGGGTACTATGGCTACACCTTC.

The chain joins TRBV2 to TRBJ2-7, with 11 bases aligning to TRBD2. Germline-derived CDR1 and CDR2 are SNHLY and FYNNEI. The CDR3 covers 14 residues. V lost 8 bases to trimming and J lost 1 base; unmatched junction nucleotides: 4. The CDR3 nucleotides are TGTGCCAGCCAGAGACTAGCGGGGTCCTACGAGCAGTACTTC. This gives the protein CASQRLAGSYEQYF.

The chain joins TRBV5-1 to TRBJ1-1; D ambiguous. This CDR3 contains 12 residues. V was trimmed by 0 bases and J by 4 bases, leaving 4 bases between them. In germline, CDR1 is SGHRS, CDR2 YFSETQ. The CDR3 protein is CASSLEATEAFF. CDR3 DNA: TGCGCCAGCAGCTTGGAGGCCACTGAAGCTTTCTTT.

This chain joins TRBV20-1 and TRBJ1-2, with a weak D call TRBD1 (6 bases). Germline V lookup: CDR1 DFQATT, CDR2 SNEGSKA (reference sequence). Trimming removed 7 bases from V and 3 bases from J, with 9 bases in between. The CDR3 totals 11 residues. The CDR3 loop is CSGQAHYGYTF. The CDR3 DNA is TGCAGTGGACAGGCCCACTATGGCTACACCTTC.

The chain carries TRBV5-4 and TRBJ1-2; D may be TRBD1 (5 bases). CDR3 length equals 14 residues. The ends were cut back, 4 bases at V and 3 bases at J, with 13 bases in the middle. Germline CDR1 and CDR2: SGHNT and YYREEE (reference sequence). This CDR3 is CASSTQGGDYGYTF. The CDR3, as DNA: TGTGCCAGCAGCACCCAGGGAGGAGACTATGGCTACACCTTC.

The CDR3: CASGVGLAGVEQYF. CDR3 DNA: TGTGCCAGCGGTGTGGGACTAGCGGGGGTAGAGCAGTACTTC. The chain is built from TRBV25-1 and TRBJ2-7; TRBD2 agrees at 14 bases. Trimming removed 8 bases from V and 7 bases from J; junction bases left unmatched: 7. Germline CDR1 MGHDK, CDR2 SYGVNS. The CDR3 runs to 14 residues.

The V gene is TRBV5-1, the J gene TRBJ2-3; D call uncertain. Trimming cost V 3 bases and J 1 base, with 6 bases left between them. CDR3 length equals 13 residues. The germline gives CDR1 SGHRS, CDR2 YFSETQ. The CDR3, as DNA: TGCGCCAGCAGCTCCTCGGGCACAGATACGCAGTATTTT. Translation gives CASSSSGTDTQYF.